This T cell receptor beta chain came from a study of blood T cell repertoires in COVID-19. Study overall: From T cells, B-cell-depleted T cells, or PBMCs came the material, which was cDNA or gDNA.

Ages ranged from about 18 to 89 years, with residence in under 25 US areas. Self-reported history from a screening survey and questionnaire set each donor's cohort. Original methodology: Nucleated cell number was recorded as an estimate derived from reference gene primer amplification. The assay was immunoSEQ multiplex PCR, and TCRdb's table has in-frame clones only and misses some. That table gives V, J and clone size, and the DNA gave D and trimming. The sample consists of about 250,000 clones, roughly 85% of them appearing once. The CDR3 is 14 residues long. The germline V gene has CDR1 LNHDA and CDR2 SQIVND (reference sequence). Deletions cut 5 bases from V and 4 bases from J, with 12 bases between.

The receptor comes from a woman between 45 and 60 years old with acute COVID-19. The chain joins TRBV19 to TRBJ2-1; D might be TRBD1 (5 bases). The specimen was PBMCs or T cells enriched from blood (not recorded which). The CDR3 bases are TGTGCCAGTAGTCATATAGCAGGGTACAATGAGCAGTTCTTC. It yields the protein CASSHIAGYNEQFF.